These 10 T cell receptor beta chains came from one sample sequenced in a study of cytomegalovirus exposure and HLA in healthy donors. PCR involved 60 Vbeta and 13 Jbeta primers. Measured with immunoSEQ multiplex PCR; TCRdb has only the in-frame clones, and not every one. The sample has under 150,000 clones, around 81% seen once. The sequencing input was PBMCs. These receptor sequences come from a man younger than 35 in good health and CMV-seronegative.

The V and J genes are TRBV9 and TRBJ2-7, with TRBD1 matching over 8 bases. Germline V gene lookup returns CDR1 SGDLS and CDR2 YYNGEE. J gave up 5 bases and V 0 bases, and 4 bases lay outside the gene matches. This CDR3 has 14 residues. Here the CDR3 reads CASSVDTGGNEQYF. In DNA, the CDR3 is TGTGCCAGCAGCGTAGATACAGGGGGTAACGAGCAGTACTTC.

This clone showed up just a few times. This chain uses TRBV6-6 with TRBJ2-7, with 7 positions matching TRBD1. This CDR3 region has 14 residues. Trimming took 2 bases from V and 5 from J; bases not matched to a gene: 6. Germline V gives CDR1 MNHNY, CDR2 SVGAGI (reference sequence). In DNA, the CDR3 is TGTGCCAGCAGTTACAAGGGGGCTCGGGACGAGCAGTACTTC. It yields the protein CASSYKGARDEQYF.

The genes are TRBV5-5 and TRBJ1-5; 7 nucleotides agree with TRBD1. Per the germline V gene, CDR1 is SGHKS and CDR2 is YYEKEE (reference sequence). The length of the CDR3 is 16 residues. With V trimmed by 2 bases and J by 0 bases, 5 bases remained unmatched. This CDR3 reads CASSLQGSPSNQPQHF. Written as DNA, the CDR3 is TGTGCCAGCAGCTTACAGGGGTCTCCTAGCAATCAGCCCCAGCATTTT.

This chain connects TRBV4-2 to TRBJ1-1; the match to TRBD1 covers 7 bases. V was pared by 1 base and J by 5 bases, with 7 bases of the junction left unmatched. Germline CDR1 is LGHNA and CDR2 is YNFKEQ. The CDR3 runs to 15 residues. The CDR3 loop is CASSQAGQAGTEAFF. In DNA form, the CDR3 reads TGTGCCAGCAGCCAAGCCGGACAGGCGGGGACTGAAGCTTTCTTT.

V is TRBV5-8 and J is TRBJ1-5, with D possibly being TRBD1 (6 bases). Per the germline V gene, CDR1 is SGHTS and CDR2 is YDEGEE. The ends were cut back, 0 bases at V and 0 bases at J, with 10 bases in the middle. This CDR3 spans 16 amino acids. The CDR3 nucleotides read TGTGCCAGCAGCTTGGTCCCGGACAGTAGCAATCAGCCCCAGCATTTT. This sequence encodes CASSLVPDSSNQPQHF.

The J gene is TRBJ1-1, the V gene TRBV29-1; no clear D. In germline, CDR1 is SQVTM, CDR2 ANQGSEA. V lost 5 bases and J lost 11, with 12 bases in between. The CDR3 spans 10 residues. CDR3: CSVHAWEAFF. For the CDR3, the DNA is TGCAGCGTTCACGCCTGGGAGGCTTTCTTT.

V usage is TRBV5-6 and J usage is TRBJ1-2; a possible D gene is TRBD1 (6 bases). V lost 2 bases and J 1 base, leaving 12 bases between the germline ends. The CDR3 runs to 15 residues. Germline loops: CDR1 SGHDT, CDR2 YYEEEE. The CDR3 reads CASSFPTGFNYGYTF. Here the CDR3 DNA reads TGTGCCAGCAGCTTCCCCACAGGGTTTAACTATGGCTACACCTTC.

The rearrangement links TRBV7-2 to TRBJ1-6; perhaps TRBD1 as D (5 bases). This CDR3 has 15 amino acids. Trimming took off 5 bases at V and 5 bases at J, with 13 bases between the two ends. Germline CDR1 reads SGHTA; CDR2 reads FQGNSA. CDR3 coding DNA: TGTGCCAGCAGCCCACTTTCGGGGGATAATTCACCCCTCCACTTT. Translating it yields CASSPLSGDNSPLHF. The full variable domain, with the rest looked up from reference TRBV7-2 and TRBJ1-6, is GAGVSQSPSNKVTEKGKDVELRCDPISGHTALYWYRQSLGQGLEFLIYFQGNSAPDKSGLPSDRFSAERTGGSVSTLTIQRTQQEDSAVYLCASSPLSGDNSPLHFGNGTRLTVT.

This clone occurred a few times. The V call is TRBV6-5, the J call TRBJ2-5; unclear D gene. Deletions cut 2 bases from V and 2 bases from J, with 6 bases between. The CDR3 spans 13 residues. Germline values: CDR1 MNHEY, CDR2 SVGAGI. The CDR3 DNA follows: TGTGCCAGCAGTTACCGAGGACAAGAGACCCAGTACTTC. This gives the protein CASSYRGQETQYF.

The chain couples TRBV10-3 to TRBJ1-2; 11 nucleotides line up with TRBD1. Germline CDR1 reads ENHRY; CDR2 reads SYGVKD. With 5 bases clipped from V and 6 bases from J, the junction kept 8 bases outside the gene matches. The CDR3 totals 15 residues. The CDR3 protein is CAISKDRGRFDGYTF. The CDR3 nucleotides read TGTGCCATCAGTAAGGACAGGGGGCGATTTGATGGCTACACCTTC.